These T cell receptor beta chains were read from a single sample in a study of vaccination and CD4 T cells after COVID-19. Via MiXCR, TCRdb re-called the PCR reads, giving one row per CDR3 protein. The table has over 11,000 distinct CDR3 sequences, about 56% seen once. No antigens are known for them. The sequenced sample was CD4+ T cells from blood, cultured in vitro, obtained before SARS-CoV-2 vaccination. Source of these receptors: a human donor who had recovered from COVID-19. Both conserved end residues are part of each CDR3. D genes are given only for firm matches. Part of the rows lack a size; the others show once, few, many or a class for expanded clones.

abundance	len	v_gene	j_gene	d_gene	CDR3aa	CDR3nt
.	15	TRBV6-1	TRBJ1-5	.	CASSEARESGQPQHF	TGTGCCAGCAGTGAAGCGAGGGAGTCAGGTCAGCCCCAGCATTTT
few	15	TRBV15	TRBJ1-6	.	CATSKRRVLNSPLHF	TGTGCCACCAGTAAGAGGAGGGTTTTGAATTCACCCCTCCACTTT
.	12	TRBV10-3	TRBJ2-7	.	CAISTGSYEQYF	TGTGCCATCAGCACAGGGAGCTACGAGCAGTACTTC
.	15	TRBV19	TRBJ1-2	TRBD1	CASSAPGQEHYGYTF	TGTGCCAGTAGCGCACCGGGACAGGAGCACTATGGCTACACCTTC
medium-sized	12	TRBV6-2/TRBV6-3	TRBJ2-7	.	CASSARSYEQYF	TGTGCCAGCAGTGCCCGGAGTTACGAGCAGTACTTC
medium-sized	14	TRBV7-2	TRBJ1-2	TRBD1	CASSFGQGGNGYTF	TGTGCCAGCAGCTTTGGACAGGGAGGGAATGGCTACACCTTC
.	14	TRBV20-1	TRBJ1-5	.	CSAKDVGDVQPQHF	TGCAGTGCTAAAGATGTGGGGGATGTTCAGCCCCAGCATTTT
.	16	TRBV28	TRBJ1-1	TRBD1	CASSPWDSGGDTEAFF	TGTGCCAGCAGTCCATGGGACAGCGGAGGGGACACTGAAGCTTTCTTT
few	13	TRBV5-1	TRBJ2-6	.	CASKSSGANVLTF	TGCGCCAGCAAGAGCTCTGGGGCCAACGTCCTGACTTTC
.	14	TRBV4-3	TRBJ1-2	TRBD1	CASSQEGTGYGYTF	TGCGCCAGCAGCCAAGAAGGGACAGGGTATGGCTACACCTTC
once	13	TRBV11-3	TRBJ1-1	.	CASSLGVNTEAFF	TGTGCCAGCAGCTTAGGGGTGAACACTGAAGCTTTCTTT
.	13	TRBV29-1	TRBJ2-5	.	CSVLVAGIETQYF	TGCAGCGTGCTCGTGGCAGGGATAGAGACCCAGTACTTC
few	14	TRBV20-1	TRBJ2-5	TRBD1	CSAAGQALRETQYF	TGCAGTGCCGCCGGACAGGCCTTACGGGAGACCCAGTACTTC
few	14	TRBV12-3/TRBV12-4	TRBJ1-5	TRBD1	CASSSTGGNQPQHF	TGTGCCAGCAGCTCAACAGGGGGCAATCAGCCCCAGCATTTT
.	16	TRBV6-5	TRBJ2-3	TRBD2	CASSYGSGGSGDTQYF	TGTGCCAGCAGTTACGGGAGCGGGGGATCGGGAGATACGCAGTATTTT
few	15	TRBV19	TRBJ1-5	.	CASSILPGDNQPQHF	TGTGCCAGTAGTATATTGCCGGGGGACAATCAGCCCCAGCATTTT
.	12	TRBV7-2	TRBJ2-1	.	CASSLERNEQFF	TGTGCCAGCAGCTTAGAGAGGAATGAGCAGTTCTTC
.	14	TRBV6-2/TRBV6-3	TRBJ1-2	TRBD1	CASSTQGARYGYTF	TGTGCCAGCAGTACCCAGGGGGCGCGCTATGGCTACACCTTC
.	11	TRBV18	TRBJ1-1	.	CASSGDLGAFF	TGTGCCAGCTCAGGGGACCTCGGGGCTTTCTTT
.	17	TRBV5-4	TRBJ1-2	TRBD1	CASSPGQGASLNYGYTF	TGTGCCAGCAGCCCGGGACAGGGGGCTTCTCTTAACTATGGCTACACCTTC
.	17	TRBV21-1	TRBJ2-7	.	CASSNALGLRSPYEQYF	TGTGCCAGCAGCAACGCCTTGGGACTCCGATCCCCCTACGAGCAGTACTTC
.	18	TRBV21-1	TRBJ1-2	.	CASSKLRQQPLANYGYTF	TGTGCCAGCAGCAAACTACGGCAGCAACCTTTAGCTAACTATGGCTACACCTTC
.	15	TRBV19	TRBJ1-1	TRBD1	CASSMAQGAPEGAFF	TGTGCCAGTAGTATGGCACAGGGGGCGCCGGAAGGAGCTTTCTTT
.	14	TRBV7-2	TRBJ2-7	.	CASSYRDGTYEQYF	TGTGCCAGCAGCTACCGGGACGGTACCTACGAGCAGTACTTC
few	13	TRBV6-5	TRBJ1-2	.	CASSSGRSYGYTF	TGTGCCAGCAGTTCGGGCAGATCCTATGGCTACACCTTC
.	15	TRBV28	TRBJ1-1	TRBD1	CASSLISKGAPEAFF	TGTGCCAGCAGTCTCATCAGTAAGGGGGCGCCTGAAGCTTTCTTT
.	14	TRBV20-1	TRBJ1-1	.	CSASSGPGNTEAFF	TGCAGTGCTAGTAGTGGACCAGGGAACACTGAAGCTTTCTTT
once	15	TRBV11-3	TRBJ1-1	TRBD1	CASSLGRGGGSEAFF	TGTGCCAGCAGCCTAGGTAGAGGGGGCGGGTCTGAAGCTTTCTTT
.	15	TRBV11-1	TRBJ1-2	.	CASSLEQGANYGYTF	TGTGCCAGCAGCTTGGAACAGGGAGCTAACTATGGCTACACCTTC
.	14	TRBV20-1	TRBJ1-1	TRBD1	CSASFQGASTEAFF	TGCAGTGCTAGCTTTCAGGGGGCGAGCACTGAAGCTTTCTTT
.	15	TRBV27	TRBJ1-3	.	CASSLDRTSGNTIYF	TGTGCCAGCAGTTTAGACAGAACCTCTGGAAACACCATATATTTT
.	15	TRBV7-2	TRBJ1-1	TRBD1	CASSLRTGVSTEAFF	TGTGCCAGCAGCCTACGGACAGGGGTTAGCACTGAAGCTTTCTTT
.	13	TRBV2	TRBJ1-2	.	CASSVMGTYGYTF	TGTGCCAGCAGTGTCATGGGAACCTATGGCTACACCTTC
.	15	TRBV6-5	TRBJ1-5	TRBD1	CASSWTGGINQPQHF	TGTGCCAGCAGTTGGACAGGGGGGATCAATCAGCCCCAGCATTTT
.	14	TRBV19	TRBJ1-5	.	CASSILGARQPQHF	TGTGCCAGTAGTATTTTGGGGGCACGTCAGCCCCAGCATTTT
.	14	TRBV20-1	TRBJ2-5	TRBD2	CSASVAGDQETQYF	TGCAGTGCTAGTGTAGCGGGTGACCAAGAGACCCAGTACTTC
.	14	TRBV20-1	TRBJ2-7	.	CSASRDVLSYEQYF	TGCAGTGCTAGCCGGGACGTTCTCTCCTACGAGCAGTACTTC
once	16	TRBV30	TRBJ1-1	.	CAWSRRRARRNTEAFF	TGTGCCTGGAGTCGTAGAAGGGCAAGGCGGAACACTGAAGCTTTCTTT
.	15	TRBV7-9	TRBJ2-4	.	CASSPKDLAKNIQYF	TGTGCCAGCAGCCCAAAGGACCTAGCCAAAAACATTCAGTACTTC
.	16	TRBV7-2	TRBJ2-1	TRBD1	CASSLGVMQGANEQFF	TGTGCCAGCAGCTTAGGAGTCATGCAGGGGGCAAATGAGCAGTTCTTC
.	16	TRBV6-1	TRBJ1-5	.	CASSELEAWDAQPQHF	TGTGCCAGCAGTGAACTGGAGGCCTGGGACGCTCAGCCCCAGCATTTT
.	16	TRBV20-1	TRBJ2-1	.	CSAEGRRVRQANEQFF	TGCAGTGCTGAGGGACGGAGGGTCAGACAAGCCAATGAGCAGTTCTTC
.	15	TRBV19	TRBJ1-2	TRBD1	CASTPTGTGDYGYTF	TGTGCCAGTACCCCGACCGGGACAGGGGACTATGGCTACACCTTC
.	15	TRBV11-2	TRBJ2-5	TRBD2	CASSLEREAGETQYF	TGTGCCAGCAGCTTAGAGCGGGAGGCAGGGGAGACCCAGTACTTC
.	15	TRBV20-1	TRBJ2-3	TRBD2	CSARDLAGGTDTQYF	TGCAGTGCTAGAGATCTAGCGGGCGGCACAGATACGCAGTATTTT
few	14	TRBV6-2/TRBV6-3	TRBJ2-7	.	CASSYRLGGREQYF	TGTGCCAGCAGTTACCGATTGGGGGGCCGCGAGCAGTACTTC
.	13	TRBV20-1	TRBJ1-1	.	CSASLGTSLEAFF	TGCAGTGCTAGTCTTGGGACAAGCCTCGAAGCTTTCTTT
.	16	TRBV19	TRBJ1-5	TRBD1	CASSPRGQGVNQPQHF	TGTGCCAGTAGCCCCCGCGGACAGGGGGTTAATCAGCCCCAGCATTTT